The sequence of this TCR beta chain was determined in a study of blood T cell repertoires in COVID-19. As handled by the study authors: Counts of nucleated cells, estimated from reference gene primer amplification, were obtained. This table comes from immunoSEQ multiplex PCR, and its TCRdb copy is limited to in-frame clones, with some not included. V and J calls plus clone size are reproduced from that table; the DNA served to infer D and trimming. The profile shows hundreds of thousands of clones, 75% to 90% of them singletons. CDR1 and CDR2 (germline): LGHDT, YNNKEL (reference sequence). V dropped 3 bases and J dropped 5; count of bases not matched to a gene: 7. This CDR3 comprises 16 residues.

The chain couples TRBV3-1 (or the pseudogene TRBV3-2) to TRBJ2-3, with 11 nucleotides matching TRBD2. The receptor's source is a woman between 18 and 29 years old who had recovered from COVID-19. The sequencing sample was made of PBMCs or T cells enriched from blood (not recorded which). The CDR3 region has the DNA TGTGCCAGCAGCCAGTTAATAGCGGGGGGGGGAGATACGCAGTATTTT. It is translated as CASSQLIAGGGDTQYF.